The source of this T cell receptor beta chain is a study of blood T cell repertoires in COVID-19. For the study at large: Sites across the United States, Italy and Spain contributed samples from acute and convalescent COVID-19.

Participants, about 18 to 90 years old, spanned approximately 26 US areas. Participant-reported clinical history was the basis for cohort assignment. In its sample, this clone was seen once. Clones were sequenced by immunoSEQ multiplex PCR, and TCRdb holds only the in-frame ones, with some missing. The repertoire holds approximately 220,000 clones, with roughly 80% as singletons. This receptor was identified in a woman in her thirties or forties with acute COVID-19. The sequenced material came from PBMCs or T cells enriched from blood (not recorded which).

The CDR3 region has the DNA TGTGCCAGCAGTTTATCACAGGGGTTGAAGGGGGAAAAACTGTTTTTT. Residues: CASSLSQGLKGEKLFF. The rearrangement links TRBV27 to TRBJ1-4; 7 bases map to TRBD1. Per the germline V gene, CDR1 is MNHEY and CDR2 is SMNVEV (reference sequence). This CDR3 is 16 amino acids long. V trimming: 0 bases; J trimming: 8 bases; junction bases outside the gene matches: 9.